The rows below give T cell receptor beta chains drawn from one sample of a study of T cells in Graves' hyperthyroidism and ophthalmopathy. MiXCR was run by TCRdb on the multiplex PCR reads, yielding one entry per CDR3 protein. The sample yields about 640,000 distinct CDR3 sequences, more than 14% seen once. Source material: blood. The receptors derive from a woman between 45 and 65 years old with Graves' ophthalmopathy. CDR3s include the opening cysteine and the closing phenylalanine or tryptophan. A D gene is named only where the DNA matches it firmly. Where a row states a size, it is once, few, many or the class of an expanded clone; other rows omit it.

TRBJ2-7	-	many	TRBV7-8	14	CASSFQGFSYEQYF	TGTGCCAGCAGCTTCCAGGGGTTCTCCTACGAGCAGTACTTC
TRBJ1-2	-	-	TRBV6-1	11	CASSEGRRNTF	TGTGCCAGCAGTGAGGGACGTCGAAACACCTTC
TRBJ2-1	TRBD1	many	TRBV20-1	16	CSGILGTGISYNEQFF	TGCAGTGGTATCCTAGGGACAGGGATCTCCTACAATGAGCAGTTCTTC
TRBJ1-1	TRBD1	-	TRBV7-2	15	CASSHGQGEDTEAFF	TGTGCCAGCAGCCATGGACAGGGTGAAGACACTGAAGCTTTCTTT
TRBJ2-7	TRBD2	-	TRBV6-1	17	CASSERPSGSLSYEQYF	TGTGCCAGCAGTGAAAGGCCTAGCGGGAGCCTATCCTACGAGCAGTACTTC
TRBJ2-1	TRBD1	-	TRBV24-1	16	CATSENRRGPVNEQFF	TGTGCCACCAGTGAAAACCGCAGGGGGCCGGTCAATGAGCAGTTCTTC
TRBJ1-1	-	few	TRBV19	14	CASSSQAMNTEAFF	TGTGCCAGTAGTAGCCAAGCAATGAACACTGAAGCTTTCTTT
TRBJ2-1	TRBD2	many	TRBV27	20	CASSLSRVSGRTQRHNEQFF	TGTGCCAGCAGTTTATCAAGGGTTAGCGGGAGGACCCAAAGACACAATGAGCAGTTCTTC
TRBJ2-1	TRBD2	many	TRBV6-2/TRBV6-3	15	CASTKLAALSDEQFF	TGTGCCAGCACTAAACTAGCGGCTCTCTCAGATGAGCAGTTCTTC
TRBJ2-7	-	-	TRBV7-8	14	CASSPQTKAYEQYF	TGTGCCAGCAGCCCACAAACTAAAGCCTACGAGCAGTACTTC
TRBJ1-3	TRBD1	few	TRBV9	14	CASSRTGGGNTIYF	TGTGCCAGCAGCCGGACAGGGGGCGGAAACACCATATATTTT
TRBJ1-2	TRBD1	-	TRBV19	13	CASSPTGGNGYTF	TGTGCCAGTAGTCCTACAGGGGGTAATGGCTACACCTTC
TRBJ1-5	-	-	TRBV27	15	CATHGGAAPGQPQHF	TGTGCGACCCATGGTGGGGCAGCCCCAGGTCAGCCCCAGCATTTT
TRBJ2-7	-	few	TRBV28	14	CASRRQVTDYEQYF	TGTGCCAGCAGACGACAGGTTACTGACTACGAGCAGTACTTC
TRBJ2-3	-	many	TRBV9	15	CASSVDGAFADTQYF	TGTGCCAGCAGCGTAGATGGCGCCTTCGCAGATACGCAGTATTTT
TRBJ2-3	TRBD1	many	TRBV2	16	CASSERDRVKEDTQYF	TGTGCCAGCAGTGAACGGGACAGGGTCAAGGAAGATACGCAGTATTTT
TRBJ2-1	-	-	TRBV6-1	16	CASRLKSGGLMNEQFF	TGTGCCAGCAGATTAAAGAGCGGCGGGTTAATGAATGAGCAGTTCTTC
TRBJ1-2	TRBD1	-	TRBV7-8	13	CASSFRTGGGYTF	TGTGCCAGCAGCTTCCGTACAGGGGGCGGCTACACCTTC
TRBJ2-7	TRBD2	-	TRBV3-1	15	CASSPTSGETYEQYF	TGTGCCAGCAGCCCGACTAGCGGGGAAACCTACGAGCAGTACTTC
TRBJ2-5	-	many	TRBV5-8	14	CASSGHADQETQYF	TGTGCCAGCAGCGGGCACGCAGACCAAGAGACCCAGTACTTC
TRBJ1-6	-	-	TRBV20-1	15	CSASGRGSYNSPLHF	TGCAGTGCTAGCGGACGGGGCTCCTATAATTCACCCCTCCACTTT
TRBJ2-7	-	few	TRBV7-2	13	CASSLYWTYEQYF	TGTGCCAGCAGCTTATACTGGACCTACGAGCAGTACTTC
TRBJ1-3	-	-	TRBV9	15	CASSVDGTLGNTIYF	TGTGCCAGCAGCGTAGATGGGACACTTGGAAACACCATATATTTT
TRBJ2-1	-	few	TRBV18	12	CASSATRDPAFF	TGTGCCAGCTCAGCAACTAGGGACCCTGCGTTCTTC
TRBJ2-7	-	many	TRBV7-8	15	CASSFFRQPDYEQYF	TGTGCCAGCAGCTTTTTCCGCCAGCCCGACTACGAGCAGTACTTC
TRBJ1-1	TRBD1	many	TRBV3-1	19	CASSQDNSRDRVWGTEAFF	TGTGCCAGCAGCCAAGATAATTCTCGGGACAGGGTCTGGGGGACTGAAGCTTTCTTT